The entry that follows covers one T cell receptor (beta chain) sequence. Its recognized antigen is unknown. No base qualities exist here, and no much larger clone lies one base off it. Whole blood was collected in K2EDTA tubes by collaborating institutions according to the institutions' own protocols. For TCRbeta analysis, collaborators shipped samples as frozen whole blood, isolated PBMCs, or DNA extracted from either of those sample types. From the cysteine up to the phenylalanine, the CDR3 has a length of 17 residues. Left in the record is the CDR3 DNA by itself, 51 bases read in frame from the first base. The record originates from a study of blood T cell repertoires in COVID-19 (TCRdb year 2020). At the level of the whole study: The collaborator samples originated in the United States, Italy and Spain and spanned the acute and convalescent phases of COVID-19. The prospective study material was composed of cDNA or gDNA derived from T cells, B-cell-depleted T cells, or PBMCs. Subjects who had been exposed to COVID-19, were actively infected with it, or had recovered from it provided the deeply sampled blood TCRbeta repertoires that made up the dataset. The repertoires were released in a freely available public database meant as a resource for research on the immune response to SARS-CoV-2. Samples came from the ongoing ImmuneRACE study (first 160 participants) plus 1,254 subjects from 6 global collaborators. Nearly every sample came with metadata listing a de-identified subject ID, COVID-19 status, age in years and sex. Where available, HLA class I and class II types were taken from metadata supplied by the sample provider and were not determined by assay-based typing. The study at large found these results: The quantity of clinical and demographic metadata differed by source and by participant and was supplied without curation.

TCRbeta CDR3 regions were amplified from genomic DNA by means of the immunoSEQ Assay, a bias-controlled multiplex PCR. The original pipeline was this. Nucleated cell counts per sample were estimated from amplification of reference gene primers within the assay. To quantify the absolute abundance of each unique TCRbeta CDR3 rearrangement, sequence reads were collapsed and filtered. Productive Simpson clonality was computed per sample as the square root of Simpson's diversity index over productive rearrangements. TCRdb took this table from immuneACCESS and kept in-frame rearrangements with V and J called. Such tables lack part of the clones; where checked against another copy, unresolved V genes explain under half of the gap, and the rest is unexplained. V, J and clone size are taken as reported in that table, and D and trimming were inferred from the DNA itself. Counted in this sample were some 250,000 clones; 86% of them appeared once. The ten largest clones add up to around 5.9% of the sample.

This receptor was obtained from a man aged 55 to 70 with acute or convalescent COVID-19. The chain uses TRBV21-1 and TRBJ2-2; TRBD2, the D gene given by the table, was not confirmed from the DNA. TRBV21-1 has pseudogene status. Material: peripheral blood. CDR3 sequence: CASSKDPTEAEAGELFF. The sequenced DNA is TGTGCCAGCAGCAAAGACCCCACCGAGGCGGAGGCTGGGGAGCTGTTTTTT.